One T cell receptor beta chain is described in this entry. The entry originates in a study of blood T cell repertoires in COVID-19. Study information: From the United States, Italy and Spain came samples of acute and convalescent COVID-19. The cDNA or gDNA used as material had been derived from T cells, B-cell-depleted T cells, or PBMCs.

TCRdb keeps only in-frame clones here, not all; method: immunoSEQ multiplex PCR. The sample has some 230,000 clones, 80% to 85% seen once. This CDR3 contains 16 residues. Germline loops: CDR1 MNHNS, CDR2 SASEGT. Germline trimming cut 4 bases from V and 4 bases from J; bases unmatched to any gene: 13. The TCR comes from a woman aged 25 to 39 who had recovered from COVID-19. The sequencing input was peripheral blood. The V gene is TRBV6-1, the J gene TRBJ2-7; 7 bases fit TRBD1. CDR3 in DNA: TGTGCCAGCAGTGGGCCCAACAGGGGAAGGGGTTACGAGCAGTACTTC. This translates into CASSGPNRGRGYEQYF.